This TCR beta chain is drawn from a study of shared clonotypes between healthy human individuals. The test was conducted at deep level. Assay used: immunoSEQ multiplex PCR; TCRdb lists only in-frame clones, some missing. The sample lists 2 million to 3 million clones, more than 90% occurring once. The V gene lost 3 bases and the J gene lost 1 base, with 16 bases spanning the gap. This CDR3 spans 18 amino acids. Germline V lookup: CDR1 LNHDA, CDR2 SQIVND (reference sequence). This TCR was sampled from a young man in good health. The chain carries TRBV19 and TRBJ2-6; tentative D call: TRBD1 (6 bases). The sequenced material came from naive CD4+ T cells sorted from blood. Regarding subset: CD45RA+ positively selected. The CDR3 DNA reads TGTGCCAGTAGTATCCCCCATTGGGGGCTATCTGGGGCCAACGTCCTGACTTTC. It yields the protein CASSIPHWGLSGANVLTF.